These T cell receptor beta chains were read from a single sample in a study of cytomegalovirus exposure and HLA in healthy donors. Libraries were prepared by immunoSEQ multiplex PCR; TCRdb keeps only in-frame clonotypes and omits some of them. The data contain 180,000 or so clones, just over 75% of them seen just once; the ten biggest clones take up just over 2%. The sample taken for sequencing was PBMCs. These receptors originate from a woman aged 25 to 45 in good health and CMV-seropositive. The CDR3 runs from the conserved cysteine through the conserved F or W. A D gene is named only where the DNA matches it firmly. Expanded clones get a size class; other rows say once, few or many, or leave the size out.

v_call	d_call	j_call	clone_size	cdr3_nt	cdr3_aa
TRBV9	TRBD1	TRBJ1-2	-	TGTGCCAGCAGCGCGGGACAGGGGAATGGCTACACCTTC	CASSAGQGNGYTF
TRBV30	-	TRBJ1-2	-	TGTGCCTGGAGTGTACGCTGGGATTTGGGACTTGGCTACACCTTC	CAWSVRWDLGLGYTF
TRBV6-6	TRBD2	TRBJ2-7	few	TGTGCCACCCTTAGGCCGCCGGGAGGCTACGAGCAGTACTTC	CATLRPPGGYEQYF
TRBV5-4	-	TRBJ1-2	-	TGTGCCAGCAGCCCGAAAGGGGTCTGGGACTATGGCTACACCTTC	CASSPKGVWDYGYTF
TRBV5-1	-	TRBJ1-1	-	TGCGCCAGCAGCTTGGACATACTACAGGGTGCTGAAGCTTTCTTT	CASSLDILQGAEAFF
TRBV15	-	TRBJ2-1	-	TGTGCCACCAGCCTCCGGGCCTACAATGAGCAGTTCTTC	CATSLRAYNEQFF
TRBV2	-	TRBJ1-4	-	TGTGCCAGCGCAGGGGCAACTAATGAAAAACTGTTTTTT	CASAGATNEKLFF
TRBV7-8	-	TRBJ1-1	-	TGTGCCAGCAGCCCCAGGGCACGGTTGAACACGAACACTGAAGCTTTCTTT	CASSPRARLNTNTEAFF
TRBV30	-	TRBJ2-7	-	TGTGCCTGGTCTACCCCGAACTCCTACGAGCAGTACTTC	CAWSTPNSYEQYF
TRBV4-1	TRBD1	TRBJ1-1	-	TGCGCCAGCAGCCTGGGACAGACTGAAGCTTTCTTT	CASSLGQTEAFF
TRBV2	TRBD1	TRBJ1-2	once	TGTGCCAGCAGAAGACAGGGGGAAGGCTACACCTTC	CASRRQGEGYTF
TRBV2	TRBD2	TRBJ2-3	-	TGTGCCAGCAGTGTAACTAGCGCGGATACGCAGTATTTT	CASSVTSADTQYF
TRBV4-3	-	TRBJ2-7	-	TGCGCCAGCAGCCAACACCAACAGGGACCCTACGAGCAGTACTTC	CASSQHQQGPYEQYF
TRBV6-6	-	TRBJ1-4	-	TGTGCCAGCATCATAGAGCCTACTAATGAAAAACTGTTTTTT	CASIIEPTNEKLFF
TRBV14	TRBD2	TRBJ2-1	-	TGTGCCAGCAGCCGAATATCCGGGACTAGCGGAACGGAGCAGTTCTTC	CASSRISGTSGTEQFF
TRBV29-1	TRBD2	TRBJ2-3	-	TGCAGCGTTTTAGCGGGAGGAGGAGATACGCAGTATTTT	CSVLAGGGDTQYF
TRBV29-1	-	TRBJ2-7	-	TGCAGCGTTGCTTATGGTAGCTCCTACGAGCAGTACTTC	CSVAYGSSYEQYF
TRBV19	TRBD2	TRBJ2-1	-	TGTGCCAGTACTCACTCCGGGACTAGAGGTGAGCAGTTCTTC	CASTHSGTRGEQFF
TRBV19	-	TRBJ1-5	-	TGTGCCAGTATTTCCGGCCAGGGTAGCAATCAGCCCCAGCATTTT	CASISGQGSNQPQHF
TRBV2	TRBD2	TRBJ2-5	-	TGTGCCAGCAGCGAGAGACTAGCGGGAGAAGAGACCCAGTACTTC	CASSERLAGEETQYF
TRBV7-7	TRBD2	TRBJ2-2	-	TGTGCCAGCAGCCCTCAAGTTGGACTAGCGGCTACCGGGGAGCTGTTTTTT	CASSPQVGLAATGELFF
TRBV30	-	TRBJ1-5	once	TGTGCCTGGAGTAACTACCCGAGCGAGCCCCAGCATTTT	CAWSNYPSEPQHF
TRBV29-1	TRBD1	TRBJ1-1	-	TGCAGCGTTGGTTGGACAGGGGGCCAAGCTTTCTTT	CSVGWTGGQAFF
TRBV2	TRBD1	TRBJ1-1	-	TGTGCCAGCAGTGAAGCGCCGACAGGGTATGAAGCTTTCTTT	CASSEAPTGYEAFF
TRBV19	-	TRBJ1-1	-	TGTGCCAGTAGTTTGGCCACTGAAGCTTTCTTT	CASSLATEAFF
TRBV28	-	TRBJ1-2	-	TGTGCCAGCAGTTTGGCGGGGGCCGTTGGCTACACCTTC	CASSLAGAVGYTF
TRBV19	TRBD1	TRBJ1-5	-	TGTGCCAGTAGCCGACAGGGTGGGCAGCCCCAGCATTTT	CASSRQGGQPQHF
TRBV9	-	TRBJ1-4	-	TGTGCCAGCAGCCTAACAGGGACCTCGGGGGAAAAACTGTTTTTT	CASSLTGTSGEKLFF
TRBV11-2	-	TRBJ2-7	-	TGTGCCAGCAGCTTAGACGCGGAATCCTACGAGCAGTACTTC	CASSLDAESYEQYF
TRBV30	-	TRBJ2-5	-	TGTGCCTGCGACAGGGGAGGGACAAAGACCCAGTACTTC	CACDRGGTKTQYF
TRBV9	-	TRBJ1-6	-	TGTGCCAGCAGCGTAGATTTCAGGGAATCACCCCTCCACTTT	CASSVDFRESPLHF
TRBV7-8	TRBD2	TRBJ2-3	once	TGTGCCAGCAGCTTAGCGCCAGGCGGGGGGGAGGATACGCAGTATTTT	CASSLAPGGGEDTQYF
TRBV5-1	TRBD1	TRBJ2-1	-	TGCGCCAGCAGCTCCGTAGGGGGCACGATATACAATGAGCAGTTCTTC	CASSSVGGTIYNEQFF
TRBV6-1	-	TRBJ1-2	-	TGTGCCAGCCGAGAGGGACAAAGAGTAAGTGGCTACACCTTC	CASREGQRVSGYTF
TRBV5-1	-	TRBJ2-1	-	TGCGCCAGCAGCTCCTCTAGTGGGGGGAGCTCCTACAATGAGCAGTTCTTC	CASSSSSGGSSYNEQFF
TRBV6-6	-	TRBJ1-1	-	TGTGCCAGCAGTTACGTAATACCCGGAGCTGAAGCTTTCTTT	CASSYVIPGAEAFF
TRBV27	-	TRBJ2-1	few	TGTGCCAGCAGTTTATCCCCAGTCCGCTACAATGAGCAGTTCTTC	CASSLSPVRYNEQFF
TRBV10-1	-	TRBJ2-3	-	TGCGCCAGCAGTGAGGAGTCTAGCGGCACAGATACGCAGTATTTT	CASSEESSGTDTQYF
TRBV19	-	TRBJ2-7	few	TGTGCCAGTAGTGAAAAGATACTACGGGAGCAGTACTTC	CASSEKILREQYF
TRBV9	-	TRBJ1-2	-	TGTGCCAGCAGCGTAGCTGAAGGGGGGGCCCAGGGTGGCTACACCTTC	CASSVAEGGAQGGYTF
TRBV7-6	-	TRBJ2-5	-	TGTGCCAGCAGCTCTGGGCAGGGGTGGCAAGAGACCCAGTACTTC	CASSSGQGWQETQYF
TRBV28	TRBD1	TRBJ2-1	once	TGTGCCAGCAGTTTATCTGGGGGACAGGGCAACAATGAGCAGTTCTTC	CASSLSGGQGNNEQFF
TRBV5-1	-	TRBJ1-4	few	TGCGCCAGCAGCTTCGGCGGAAGTGGAGGTGAAAAACTGTTTTTT	CASSFGGSGGEKLFF
TRBV5-1	-	TRBJ2-7	-	TGCGCCAGCAGCTTGGCAAGCGGGACAAGCTCCTACGAGCAGTACTTC	CASSLASGTSSYEQYF
TRBV2	TRBD1	TRBJ1-2	-	TGTGCCAGCAGAAACGAAGGGGGCGCGGTGTCGGGCTACACCTTC	CASRNEGGAVSGYTF
TRBV4-1	-	TRBJ1-1	-	TGCGCCAGCAGGCCCAGGGGGAACACTGAAGCTTTCTTT	CASRPRGNTEAFF
TRBV29-1	-	TRBJ1-2	-	TGCAGCGTTGGGGCAGGGGCCGGTGGCTACACCTTC	CSVGAGAGGYTF
TRBV28	-	TRBJ1-1	few	TGTGCCAGCACCCGCCCCACAGGCGCTGAAGCTTTCTTT	CASTRPTGAEAFF
TRBV4-3	TRBD2	TRBJ2-2	few	TGCGCCAGCAGCCATCATCATGGGGCGGGAGGACCGGGCACCGGGGAGCTGTTTTTT	CASSHHHGAGGPGTGELFF
TRBV2	-	TRBJ1-2	-	TGTGCCAGCTTTGGCATACAGGCCCTCTACACCTTC	CASFGIQALYTF
TRBV7-8	-	TRBJ2-2	-	TGTGCCAGCAGCTTACAGGGAACCGGGGAGCTGTTTTTT	CASSLQGTGELFF
TRBV6-5	-	TRBJ1-5	-	TGTGCCAGCAGCCGGTATAGCAATCAGCCCCAGCATTTT	CASSRYSNQPQHF
TRBV6-5	-	TRBJ2-7	few	TGTGCCAGCAGTTCAGGAGGGTACGAGCAGTACTTC	CASSSGGYEQYF
TRBV19	TRBD2	TRBJ2-1	-	TGTGCCAGTAGCTCCGGGACTAGCGGCTACAATGAGCAGTTCTTC	CASSSGTSGYNEQFF
TRBV28	-	TRBJ1-5	-	TGTGCCAGCAGGTCTCCTTTCGTACCCCAGCATTTT	CASRSPFVPQHF
TRBV19	TRBD2	TRBJ2-1	-	TGTGCCAGTAGTAGGGGACTAGCGCACAATGAGCAGTTCTTC	CASSRGLAHNEQFF
TRBV4-3	-	TRBJ2-7	few	TGCGCCAGCAGCCAAGGCAGGAATAAATACGAGCAGTACTTC	CASSQGRNKYEQYF
TRBV19	TRBD2	TRBJ2-5	-	TGTGCCAGTAGTGCAGCCGTGGTAGCGGGGGCCCAAGAGACCCAGTACTTC	CASSAAVVAGAQETQYF